This T cell receptor beta chain appears in the sequencing data of a study of blood T cells in healthy people across ages. A second about 7 to 12 cycle PCR used barcoded and J-beta primers. Each CDR3 protein gets one entry after TCRdb re-called the 5' RACE reads with MiXCR. Of fewer than 750,000 distinct CDR3 sequences listed, 52% are singletons. Germline CDR1 and CDR2: MNHEY and SVGAGI. Germline trimming cut 6 bases from V and 4 bases from J; bases unmatched to any gene: 6. This CDR3 is 13 amino acids long. This clonotype was counted ten times or more. The sequencing input was blood. This rearrangement joins TRBV6-5 to TRBJ2-7; 7 bases are a match to TRBD2. The clonotype comes from a woman of 80 years or more in good health. This CDR3 is CASRAVGRYEQYF. In DNA, the CDR3 is TGTGCCAGCAGGGCCGTCGGGAGGTACGAGCAGTACTTC.